The 25 T cell receptor beta chains given below trace back to one sample, sequenced in a study of T cell responses to AZD1222 COVID-19 vaccine (dated by TCRdb to about 2021). The time point label corresponds to: about 28 days (+/-7) after the second vaccine dose. Receptor amplification or capture employed the immunoSEQ multiplex PCR assay. TCRdb's version of the immuneACCESS table is confined to in-frame rearrangements and falls short of the full clone set. An unresolved V gene accounts for under half of the shortfall where checked; the remainder is of unknown origin. This sample has about 140,000 clones in its table, and 92% of those were observed once. Together, the top ten hold approximately 3.7% of the sample. The material was peripheral blood, obtained 28 days after the second AZD1222 dose. The receptors come from an adult who received the AZD1222 COVID-19 vaccine.

V and J are TRBV5-1 and TRBJ2-1; no firm D call. The CDR3 runs to 14 residues. Trimming took 0 bases from V and 8 from J, leaving 12 bases between them. Germline CDR1 and CDR2: SGHRS and YFSETQ. CDR3 in DNA: TGCGCCAGCAGCTTGGACTCAGGTTTATATGAGCAGTTCTTC. Encoded protein: CASSLDSGLYEQFF. Together with reference TRBV5-1 and TRBJ2-1, the CDR3 gives the full variable domain: KAGVTQTPRYLIKTRGQQVTLSCSPISGHRSVSWYQQTPGQGLQFLFEYFSETQRNKGNFPGRFSGRQFSNSRSEMNVSTLELGDSALYLCASSLDSGLYEQFFGPGTRLTVL.

The chain recombines TRBV19 with TRBJ1-1; D not resolved. V was trimmed by 3 bases and J by 0 bases, leaving 17 bases between them. CDR1 is LNHDA, CDR2 SQIVND, per germline (reference sequence). There are 17 residues in the CDR3. Here the CDR3 reads CASSIMPLRVLNTEAFF. For the CDR3, the DNA is TGTGCCAGTAGTATTATGCCCCTGAGGGTGCTGAACACTGAAGCTTTCTTT.

The rearrangement links TRBV15 to TRBJ1-3, with 8 nucleotides matching TRBD1. The germline gives CDR1 LNHNV, CDR2 YYDKDF (reference sequence). After removal of 3 bases from V and 2 bases from J, the junction contained 3 bases not matched to a gene. The CDR3 has 15 residues. The CDR3 bases are TGTGCCACCAGCAGCGACAGGGGACCTGGAAACACCATATATTTT. Residues: CATSSDRGPGNTIYF.

This clone was seen just once. V is TRBV4-1 and J is TRBJ1-1; possible D gene TRBD1, 5 bases. V was shortened by 2 bases and J by 0 bases, with 7 bases between the two germline ends. This CDR3 spans 14 amino acids. Per germline, CDR1 MGHRA and CDR2 YSYEKL. CDR3: CASSQTGLNTEAFF. CDR3 bases: TGCGCCAGCAGCCAAACAGGTTTGAACACTGAAGCTTTCTTT.

This clone has only one observation. The rearrangement joins TRBV6-5 to TRBJ1-1; 10 bases are shared with TRBD1. V trimming: 2 bases; J trimming: 11 bases; junction bases outside the gene matches: 5. The germline gives CDR1 MNHEY, CDR2 SVGAGI. The CDR3 has 13 residues. The DNA of the CDR3 is TGTGCCAGCAGTTACGCAGGGACAGGGGATGCTTTCTTT. Protein: CASSYAGTGDAFF.

CDR3 bases: TGTGCCAGCAGCTTAGATTGGGCAGGGACTGGAAACACCATATATTTT. This gives the protein CASSLDWAGTGNTIYF. The chain carries TRBV11-2 and TRBJ1-3, with D maybe TRBD1 (5 bases). V was trimmed by 0 bases and J by 2 bases, leaving 11 bases between them. This CDR3 is 16 amino acids long. CDR1 is SGHAT and CDR2 is FQNNGV in the germline V gene.

The CDR3 region is CASSLGVSNEKLFF. CDR3 DNA: TGTGCCAGCAGCTTGGGCGTCAGTAACGAAAAACTGTTTTTT. The J gene is TRBJ1-4, the V gene TRBV5-6; no definite D call. CDR1 and CDR2 from the germline V gene are SGHDT and YYEEEE. Trimming removed 0 bases from V and 8 bases from J, with 11 bases in between. The CDR3 runs 14 residues.

The chain employs TRBV6-5 and TRBJ2-1; the D gene is possibly TRBD2 (5 bases). This CDR3 has 12 amino acids. In germline, CDR1 is MNHEY, CDR2 SVGAGI. V dropped 6 bases and J dropped 15 bases, with 18 bases sitting between them. The CDR3 protein is CASSPSGRPTFF. The CDR3 coding sequence is TGTGCCAGCAGCCCCAGCGGTAGACCAACGTTCTTC.

V and J are TRBV7-8 and TRBJ2-7; D unresolved. CDR3 length: 14 residues. Germline assignment: CDR1 SGHVS and CDR2 FQNEAQ. Trimming took off 1 base at V and 4 bases at J, with 11 bases between the two ends. CDR3 region: CASSLGPQVYEQYF. CDR3 sequence (DNA): TGTGCCAGCAGCTTAGGGCCCCAGGTATACGAGCAGTACTTC.

The count of this clone is one. The chain uses TRBV5-1 and TRBJ2-1, with 9 bases aligning to TRBD1. The germline CDR1 and CDR2 sequences are SGHRS and YFSETQ. CDR3 length: 15 amino acids. Trimming removed 0 bases from V and 6 bases from J; junction bases left unmatched: 4. CDR3 amino acids: CASSLAGTGTNEQFF. The CDR3 DNA sequence: TGCGCCAGCAGCTTGGCCGGGACAGGGACCAATGAGCAGTTCTTC.

The chain employs TRBV5-4 and TRBJ2-7, with 7 positions matching TRBD1. This CDR3 spans 13 amino acids. Germline V gene sequence: CDR1 SGHNT, CDR2 YYREEE (reference sequence). Trimming cost V 4 bases and J 1 base; bases outside gene matches: 2. The CDR3 is CASSPGQSYEQYF. CDR3 in DNA: TGTGCCAGCAGCCCGGGACAGTCCTACGAGCAGTACTTC.

This chain joins TRBV11-2 and TRBJ2-7, with D possibly TRBD1 on 5 matching bases. The CDR3 has 13 residues. The V end lost 5 bases, the J end lost 2 bases, and 10 bases lay between the germline ends. Germline-derived CDR1 and CDR2 are SGHAT and FQNNGV. This chain's CDR3 is CASSMDIPYEQYF. The CDR3 DNA reads TGTGCCAGCAGCATGGACATTCCCTACGAGCAGTACTTC.

The chain carries TRBV25-1 and TRBJ1-2; D is undetermined. The germline CDR1 and CDR2 sequences are MGHDK and SYGVNS. Between the trimmed V and J ends, which lost 1 base and 7 bases, there was a span of 13 bases. The CDR3 covers 14 residues. The CDR3 nucleotides read TGTGCCAGCAGTGAATCGGCACTACTCTCTGGCTACACCTTC. Protein: CASSESALLSGYTF.

V gene TRBV19 combines with J gene TRBJ1-4, with D possibly matching TRBD1 (5 bases). The CDR3 runs to 13 residues. The germline V and J ends were trimmed by 3 bases and 8 bases, with 10 bases remaining between them. Germline CDR1 and CDR2: LNHDA and SQIVND (reference sequence). Here the CDR3 reads CASSIGTGEKLFF. CDR3 coding DNA: TGTGCCAGTAGTATTGGGACGGGAGAAAAACTGTTTTTT.

The chain uses TRBV18 and TRBJ2-1; 12 positions agree with TRBD2. Germline assignment: CDR1 KGHSH and CDR2 LQKENI. The V and J ends lost 4 bases and 4 bases, in that order; junction bases with no gene match: 5. This CDR3 contains 16 residues. CDR3: CASSQGTSGLYNEQFF. In nucleotides, the CDR3 is TGTGCCAGCTCACAAGGGACTAGCGGGTTATACAATGAGCAGTTCTTC.

The rearrangement joins TRBV5-4 to TRBJ2-4; TRBD1 agrees at 8 bases. The ends lost 7 bases at V and 1 base at J; junction bases unmatched: 7. The germline V gene has CDR1 SGHNT and CDR2 YYREEE (reference sequence). The CDR3 loop spans 15 amino acids. The CDR3 region is CASGSGGLAKNIQYF. CDR3 DNA sequence: TGTGCCAGCGGTTCAGGGGGCTTGGCCAAAAACATTCAGTACTTC. Based on the CDR3 plus reference TRBV5-4 and TRBJ2-4, the full variable domain is ETGVTQSPTHLIKTRGQQVTLRCSSQSGHNTVSWYQQALGQGPQFIFQYYREEENGRGNFPPRFSGLQFPNYSSELNVNALELDDSALYLCASGSGGLAKNIQYFGAGTRLSVL.

The chain links TRBV4-3 to TRBJ2-2; maybe TRBD2 (5 bases). Germline V gives CDR1 LGHNA, CDR2 YSLEER. Trimming left V 4 bases short and J 5 bases short, with 11 bases between. This CDR3 has 14 amino acids. The CDR3 sequence: CASSPGVSTGELFF. The CDR3 nucleotides are TGCGCCAGCAGCCCCGGGGTCTCAACCGGGGAGCTGTTTTTT.

The chain has TRBV19 and TRBJ1-2, with unresolved D. Germline CDR1 is LNHDA and CDR2 is SQIVND (reference sequence). The V end was cut by 5 bases, the J end by 2 bases, with 15 bases between. This CDR3 region has 15 residues. CDR3 nucleotide sequence: TGTGCCAGTAGTCCCCCCGGGAGGGTGAACTATGGCTACACCTTC. Amino acid sequence: CASSPPGRVNYGYTF.

This clone has just one count. The chain uses TRBV6-5 and TRBJ1-4; the D gene is possibly TRBD1 (6 bases). V was trimmed by 5 bases and J by 11 bases, leaving 15 bases between them. The CDR3 covers 13 residues. Germline lookup yields CDR1 MNHEY and CDR2 SVGAGI. The CDR3: CASSPTGRTKLFF. In DNA form, the CDR3 reads TGTGCCAGCAGTCCAACAGGGAGGACCAAACTGTTTTTT.

This rearrangement joins TRBV7-9 to TRBJ1-6; no clear D gene. Trimming shortened V by 6 bases and J by 7 bases, and 10 bases separated the two germline ends. This CDR3 contains 13 residues. Germline CDR1 and CDR2: SEHNR and FQNEAQ (reference sequence). For the CDR3, the DNA is TGTGCCAGCAGTCTAGAGGCAAATTCACCCCTCCACTTT. Residues: CASSLEANSPLHF.

This rearrangement joins TRBV27 to TRBJ2-1; 11 nucleotides match TRBD2. The ends lost 4 bases at V and 12 bases at J; junction bases unmatched: 8. The CDR3 totals 14 residues. Looked up from germline, CDR1 is MNHEY and CDR2 is SMNVEV (reference sequence). The CDR3 protein is CASSSLAGGSWQFF. CDR3 coding DNA: TGTGCCAGCAGTTCGCTAGCGGGGGGCTCCTGGCAGTTCTTC.

The CDR3 loop is CASSPEGQGTDTQYF. CDR3 nucleotide sequence: TGTGCCAGCAGCCCCGAGGGACAGGGGACAGATACGCAGTATTTT. The chain joins TRBV5-4 to TRBJ2-3; TRBD1 agrees at 10 bases. The CDR3 loop spans 15 amino acids. With V trimmed by 4 bases and J by 3 bases, 5 bases remained unmatched. CDR1 and CDR2 (germline): SGHNT, YYREEE (reference sequence).

V and J are TRBV24-1 and TRBJ2-7; 8 bases fit TRBD1. The CDR3 extends over 15 amino acids. From germline, CDR1 is KGHDR and CDR2 SFDVKD. The V segment lost 4 bases and the J segment 4 bases; nucleotides outside the gene matches: 8. Written as DNA, the CDR3 is TGTGCCACCAGTGAACCCGGGACAGGCTGGTACGAGCAGTACTTC. It specifies CATSEPGTGWYEQYF.

V usage is TRBV5-1 and J usage is TRBJ2-1; no definite D call. Germline V gene data show CDR1 as SGHRS and CDR2 as YFSETQ. Trimming took 3 bases from V and 3 from J, leaving 19 bases between them. The CDR3 is made up of 17 amino acids. CDR3 sequence: CASSWPNTQTFYNEQFF. The CDR3 nucleotides are TGCGCCAGCAGCTGGCCCAACACCCAAACGTTCTACAATGAGCAGTTCTTC.

Here the CDR3 DNA reads TGCGCCAGCAGCCAAGTTGAATGGGGGGATGAGCAGTTCTTC. Its translation: CASSQVEWGDEQFF. The J gene is TRBJ2-1, the V gene TRBV4-3; a possible D gene is TRBD2 (6 bases). CDR1 LGHNA and CDR2 YSLEER come from the germline V gene. The V and J ends lost 1 base and 8 bases respectively, with 12 bases between them. The CDR3 is 14 amino acids.